This TCR beta chain appears in the sequencing data of a study of CD8 T cells in ankylosing spondylitis. Study-wide results and caveats: A motif in TCR beta, a set of eight highly homologous variants, appeared characteristic of ankylosing spondylitis blood. Within matched ankylosing spondylitis synovial fluid, disease-linked clones were reportedly significantly enriched.

Turning to this clonotype: Its antigen is undetermined.

MiXCR was run by TCRdb on the 5' RACE reads, yielding one entry per CDR3 protein. The profile covers 700,000 to 1,000,000 distinct CDR3 sequences, with roughly 10% appearing a single time and about 0.49% taken by the ten largest. V was clipped by 3 bases and J by 5 bases; unmatched bases: 5. This CDR3 comprises 14 residues. The V gene's germline CDR1 is MNHEY and CDR2 SVGEGT. V usage is TRBV6-2 or TRBV6-3 and J usage is TRBJ1-2; 8 nucleotides line up with TRBD1. The TCR originated in a male donor with ankylosing spondylitis. Sequenced sample: blood, either unsorted or a sorted T cell fraction (not recorded which). In DNA form, the CDR3 reads TGTGCCAGCAGTTATGCGGACAGGGTGTATGGCTACACCTTC. Its translation: CASSYADRVYGYTF.